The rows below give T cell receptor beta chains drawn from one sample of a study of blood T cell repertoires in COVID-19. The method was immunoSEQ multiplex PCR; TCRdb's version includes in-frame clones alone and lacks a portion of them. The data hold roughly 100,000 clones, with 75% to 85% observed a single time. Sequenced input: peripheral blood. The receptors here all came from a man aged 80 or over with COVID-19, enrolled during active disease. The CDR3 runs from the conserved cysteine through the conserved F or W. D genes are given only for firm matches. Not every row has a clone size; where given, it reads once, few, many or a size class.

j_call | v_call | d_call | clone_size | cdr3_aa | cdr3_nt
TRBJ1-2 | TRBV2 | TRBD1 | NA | CASRAGQGINYGYTF | TGTGCCAGCAGGGCGGGACAGGGGATAAACTATGGCTACACCTTC
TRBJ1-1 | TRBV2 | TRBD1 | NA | CASSPDRGRTEAFF | TGTGCCAGCAGTCCGGACAGGGGGCGTACTGAAGCTTTCTTT
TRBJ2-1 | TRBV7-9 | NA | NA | CASSMRGIYNEQFF | TGTGCCAGCAGCATGCGGGGTATCTACAATGAGCAGTTCTTC
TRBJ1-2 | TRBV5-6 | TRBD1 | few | CASSLAPGQGAHYGYTF | TGTGCCAGCAGCTTGGCCCCGGGACAGGGGGCCCACTATGGCTACACCTTC
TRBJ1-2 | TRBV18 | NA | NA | CASSPKRRGANGYTF | TGTGCCAGCTCACCAAAGAGACGGGGGGCAAATGGCTACACCTTC
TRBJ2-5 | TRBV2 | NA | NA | CASSREAVKETQYF | TGTGCCAGCAGTAGGGAGGCTGTAAAAGAGACCCAGTACTTC
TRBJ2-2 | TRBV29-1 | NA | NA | CSVPSGGRDTGELFF | TGCAGCGTCCCCTCCGGGGGGCGGGACACCGGGGAGCTGTTTTTT
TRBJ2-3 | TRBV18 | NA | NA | CASSPPQSTDTQYF | TGTGCCAGCTCACCACCTCAGAGCACAGATACGCAGTATTTT
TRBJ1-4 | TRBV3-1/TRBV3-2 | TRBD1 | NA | CASSQVPGQGMEKLFF | TGTGCCAGCAGCCAAGTCCCGGGACAGGGCATGGAAAAACTGTTTTTT
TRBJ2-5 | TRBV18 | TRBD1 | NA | CASSPGQGITIGTQYF | TGTGCCAGCTCACCTGGACAGGGAATTACTATTGGGACCCAGTACTTC
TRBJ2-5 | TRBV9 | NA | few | CASSARGKPIGETQYF | TGTGCCAGCAGCGCCCGAGGGAAACCCATCGGAGAGACCCAGTACTTC
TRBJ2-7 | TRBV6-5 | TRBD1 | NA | CASRYRTGDAYEQYF | TGTGCCAGCAGATACCGGACAGGGGATGCCTACGAGCAGTACTTC
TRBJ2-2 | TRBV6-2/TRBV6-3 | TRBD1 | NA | CASSRRTGSNTGELFF | TGTGCCAGCAGCCGACGGACAGGTTCGAACACCGGGGAGCTGTTTTTT
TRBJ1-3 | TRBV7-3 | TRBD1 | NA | CASSPRQGRVPHFGNTIYF | TGTGCCAGCAGCCCCCGACAGGGGCGCGTACCCCACTTTGGAAACACCATATATTTT
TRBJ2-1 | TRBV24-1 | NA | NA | CATEGGQSSYNEQFF | TGTGCCACCGAAGGGGGACAAAGCTCCTACAATGAGCAGTTCTTC
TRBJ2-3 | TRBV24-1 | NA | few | CATSDSGQGTDTQYF | TGTGCCACCAGTGATTCCGGCCAGGGCACAGATACGCAGTATTTT
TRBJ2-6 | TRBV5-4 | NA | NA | CASSSQSGANVLTF | TGTGCCAGCAGCTCCCAATCTGGGGCCAACGTCCTGACTTTC
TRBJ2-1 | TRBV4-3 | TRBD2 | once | CASSQATSGGPAGQFF | TGCGCCAGCAGCCAAGCCACTAGCGGGGGGCCCGCCGGGCAGTTCTTC
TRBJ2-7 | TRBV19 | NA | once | CASSRTALTYEQYF | TGTGCCAGTAGTAGGACAGCTTTAACCTACGAGCAGTACTTC
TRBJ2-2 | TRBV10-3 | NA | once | CAISVGEGLYTGELFF | TGTGCCATCAGTGTAGGAGAGGGACTTTACACCGGGGAGCTGTTTTTT
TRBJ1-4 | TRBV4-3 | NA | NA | CASSQDWGDFREKLFF | TGCGCCAGCAGCCAAGATTGGGGGGATTTTCGTGAAAAACTGTTTTTT
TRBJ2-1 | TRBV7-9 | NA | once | CASSLGGASYNEQFF | TGTGCCAGCAGCTTAGGAGGCGCTTCCTACAATGAGCAGTTCTTC
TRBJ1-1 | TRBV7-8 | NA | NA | CASSFQMNTEAFF | TGTGCCAGCAGCTTCCAGATGAACACTGAAGCTTTCTTT
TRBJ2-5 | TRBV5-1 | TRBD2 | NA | CASSRTSGDIQETQYF | TGCGCCAGCAGCCGGACTAGCGGGGACATACAAGAGACCCAGTACTTC
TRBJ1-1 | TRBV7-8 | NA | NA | CASSVTGTSNTEAFF | TGTGCCAGCAGCGTCACCGGGACAAGTAACACTGAAGCTTTCTTT
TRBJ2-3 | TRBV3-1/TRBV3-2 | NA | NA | CASSQGGEGADTQYF | TGTGCCAGCAGCCAAGGCGGGGAGGGGGCAGATACGCAGTATTTT
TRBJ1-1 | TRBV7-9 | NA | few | CASSFRQDSEAFF | TGTGCCAGCAGCTTTAGACAGGACTCTGAAGCTTTCTTT
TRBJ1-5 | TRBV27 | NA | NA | CASSLSVGGGNQPQHF | TGTGCCAGCAGTTTATCGGTAGGGGGGGGCAATCAGCCCCAGCATTTT
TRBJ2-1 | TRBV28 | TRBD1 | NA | CASSSRSGQGSYNEQFF | TGTGCCAGCAGCTCCAGGTCGGGACAGGGCTCCTACAATGAGCAGTTCTTC